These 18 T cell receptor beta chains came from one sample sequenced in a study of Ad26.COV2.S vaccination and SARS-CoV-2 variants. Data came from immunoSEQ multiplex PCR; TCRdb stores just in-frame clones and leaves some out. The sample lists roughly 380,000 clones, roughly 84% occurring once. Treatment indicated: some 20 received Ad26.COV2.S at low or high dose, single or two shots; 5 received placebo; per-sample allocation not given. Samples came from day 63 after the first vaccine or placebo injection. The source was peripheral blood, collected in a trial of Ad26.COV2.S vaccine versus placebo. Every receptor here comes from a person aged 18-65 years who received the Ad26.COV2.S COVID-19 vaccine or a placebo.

CDR3 nucleotides: TGTGCCAGTAGGAAATCCGACAACACTGAAGCTTTCTTT. The encoded protein is CASRKSDNTEAFF. The chain has TRBV19 and TRBJ1-1; D remains unclear. This CDR3 has 13 amino acids. Trimming cost V 6 bases and J 2 bases, with 10 bases left between them. CDR1 LNHDA and CDR2 SQIVND come from the germline V gene (reference sequence).

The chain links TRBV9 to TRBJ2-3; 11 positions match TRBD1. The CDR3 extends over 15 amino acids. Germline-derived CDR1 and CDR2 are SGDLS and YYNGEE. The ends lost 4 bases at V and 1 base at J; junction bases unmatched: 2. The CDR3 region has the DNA TGTGCCAGCAGCTGGACAGGGGGCGGCACAGATACGCAGTATTTT. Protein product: CASSWTGGGTDTQYF.

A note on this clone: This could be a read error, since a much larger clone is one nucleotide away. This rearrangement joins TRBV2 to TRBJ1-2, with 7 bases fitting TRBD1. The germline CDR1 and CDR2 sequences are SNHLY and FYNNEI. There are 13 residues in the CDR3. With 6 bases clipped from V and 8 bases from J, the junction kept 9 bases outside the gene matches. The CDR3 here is CASRGEGARGYTF. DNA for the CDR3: TGTGCCAGCAGGGGGGAGGGGGCGAGGGGCTACACCTTC.

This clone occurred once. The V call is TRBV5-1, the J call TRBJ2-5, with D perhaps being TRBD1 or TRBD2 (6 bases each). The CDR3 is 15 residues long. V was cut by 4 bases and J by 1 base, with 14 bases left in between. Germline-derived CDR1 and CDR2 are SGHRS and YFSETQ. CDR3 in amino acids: CASSGWGATQETQYF. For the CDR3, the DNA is TGCGCCAGCAGCGGGTGGGGGGCAACCCAAGAGACCCAGTACTTC.

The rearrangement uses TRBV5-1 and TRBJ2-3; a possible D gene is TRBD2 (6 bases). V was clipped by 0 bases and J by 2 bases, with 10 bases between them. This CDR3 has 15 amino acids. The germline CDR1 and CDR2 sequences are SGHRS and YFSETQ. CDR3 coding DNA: TGCGCCAGCAGCTTGGCCGGGGACTCCACAGATACGCAGTATTTT. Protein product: CASSLAGDSTDTQYF.

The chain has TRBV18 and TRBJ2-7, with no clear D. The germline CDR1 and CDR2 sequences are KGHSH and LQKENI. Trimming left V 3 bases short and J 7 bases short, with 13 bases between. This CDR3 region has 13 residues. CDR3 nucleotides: TGTGCCAGCTCACCCGAGCTTGTTGGGGAGCAGTACTTC. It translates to CASSPELVGEQYF.

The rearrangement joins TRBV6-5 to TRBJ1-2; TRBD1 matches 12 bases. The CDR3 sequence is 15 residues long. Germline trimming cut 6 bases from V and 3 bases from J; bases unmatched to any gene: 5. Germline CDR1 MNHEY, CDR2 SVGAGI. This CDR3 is CASRPGTGGHYGYTF. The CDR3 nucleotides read TGTGCCAGCAGACCCGGGACAGGGGGCCACTATGGCTACACCTTC.

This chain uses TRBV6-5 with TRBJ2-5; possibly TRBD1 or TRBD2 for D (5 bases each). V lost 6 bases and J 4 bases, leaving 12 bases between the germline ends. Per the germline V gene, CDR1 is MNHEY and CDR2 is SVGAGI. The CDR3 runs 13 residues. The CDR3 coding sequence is TGTGCCAGCAGCCCCGCAGGGACAGAGACCCAGTACTTC. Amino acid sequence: CASSPAGTETQYF.

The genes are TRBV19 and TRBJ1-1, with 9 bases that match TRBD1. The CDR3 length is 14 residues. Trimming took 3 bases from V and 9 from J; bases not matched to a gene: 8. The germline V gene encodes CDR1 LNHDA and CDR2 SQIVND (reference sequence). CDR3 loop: CASSIGQGLVKAFF. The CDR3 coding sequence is TGTGCCAGTAGTATCGGACAGGGGCTGGTAAAAGCTTTCTTT.

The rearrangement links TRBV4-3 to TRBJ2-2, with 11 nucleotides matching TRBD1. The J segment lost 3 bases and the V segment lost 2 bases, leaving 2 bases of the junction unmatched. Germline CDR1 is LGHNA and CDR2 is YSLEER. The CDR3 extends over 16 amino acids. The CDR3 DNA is TGCGCCAGCAGCCAAAGGACAGGGGGCGACACCGGGGAGCTGTTTTTT. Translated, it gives CASSQRTGGDTGELFF.

The CDR3 DNA sequence: TGTGCCAGCAGCTTACAGGGGGCACGGGAGCAGTACTTC. Amino acids: CASSLQGAREQYF. The V and J genes are TRBV11-2 and TRBJ2-7; 8 nucleotides match TRBD1. The V and J ends lost 2 bases and 7 bases, in that order; junction bases with no gene match: 4. Per germline, CDR1 SGHAT and CDR2 FQNNGV. The CDR3 loop spans 13 amino acids. Variable domain in full (rest from reference TRBV11-2 and TRBJ2-7): EAGVAQSPRYKIIEKRQSVAFWCNPISGHATLYWYQQILGQGPKLLIQFQNNGVVDDSQLPKDRFSAERLKGVDSTLKIQPAKLEDSAVYLCASSLQGAREQYFGPGTRLTVT.

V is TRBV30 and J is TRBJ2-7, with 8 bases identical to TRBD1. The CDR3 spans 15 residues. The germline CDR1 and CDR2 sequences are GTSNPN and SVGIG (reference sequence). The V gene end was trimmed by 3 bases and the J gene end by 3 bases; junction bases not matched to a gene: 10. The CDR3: CAWRVWTGRFYEQYF. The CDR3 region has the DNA TGTGCCTGGAGGGTATGGACAGGGAGGTTCTACGAGCAGTACTTC.

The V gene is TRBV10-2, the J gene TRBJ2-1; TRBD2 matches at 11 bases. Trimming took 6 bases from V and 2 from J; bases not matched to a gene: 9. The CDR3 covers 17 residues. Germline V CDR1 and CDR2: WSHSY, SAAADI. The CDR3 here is CASSRRLAGSPYNEQFF. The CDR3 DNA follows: TGCGCCAGCAGCCGTAGACTAGCGGGGAGCCCCTACAATGAGCAGTTCTTC.

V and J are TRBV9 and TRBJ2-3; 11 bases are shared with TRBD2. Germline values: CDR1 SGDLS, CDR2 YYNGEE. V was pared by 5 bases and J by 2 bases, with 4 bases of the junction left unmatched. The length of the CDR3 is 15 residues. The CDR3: CASSLAGGNTDTQYF. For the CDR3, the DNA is TGTGCCAGCAGTCTAGCGGGGGGAAACACAGATACGCAGTATTTT.

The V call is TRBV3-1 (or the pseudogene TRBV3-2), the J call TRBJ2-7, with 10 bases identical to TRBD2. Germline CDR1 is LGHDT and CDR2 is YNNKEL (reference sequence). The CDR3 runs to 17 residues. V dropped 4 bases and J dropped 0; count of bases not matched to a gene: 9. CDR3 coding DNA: TGTGCCAGCAGCCGCCCTAAACTAGCGGGGAGCTCCTACGAGCAGTACTTC. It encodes CASSRPKLAGSSYEQYF.

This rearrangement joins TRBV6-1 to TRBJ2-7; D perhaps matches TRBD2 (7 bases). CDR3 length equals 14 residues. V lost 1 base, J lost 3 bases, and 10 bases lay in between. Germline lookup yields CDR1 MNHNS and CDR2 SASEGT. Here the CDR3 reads CASSEGGGGYEQYF. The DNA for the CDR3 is TGTGCCAGCAGTGAAGGAGGGGGGGGCTACGAGCAGTACTTC.

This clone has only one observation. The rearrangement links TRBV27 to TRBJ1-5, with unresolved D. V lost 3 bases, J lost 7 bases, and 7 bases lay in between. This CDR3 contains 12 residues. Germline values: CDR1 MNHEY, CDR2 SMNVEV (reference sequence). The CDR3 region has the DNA TGTGCCAGCAGTTTTTATGGCCAGCCCCAGCATTTT. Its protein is CASSFYGQPQHF.

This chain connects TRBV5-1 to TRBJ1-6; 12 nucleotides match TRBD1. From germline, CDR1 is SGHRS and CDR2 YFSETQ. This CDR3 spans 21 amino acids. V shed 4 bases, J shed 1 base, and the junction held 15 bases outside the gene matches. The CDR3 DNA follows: TGCGCCAGCAGCCCGACTCCGGGACAGGGGGCGTTTGGGTCCTATAATTCACCCCTCCACTTT. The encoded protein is CASSPTPGQGAFGSYNSPLHF.